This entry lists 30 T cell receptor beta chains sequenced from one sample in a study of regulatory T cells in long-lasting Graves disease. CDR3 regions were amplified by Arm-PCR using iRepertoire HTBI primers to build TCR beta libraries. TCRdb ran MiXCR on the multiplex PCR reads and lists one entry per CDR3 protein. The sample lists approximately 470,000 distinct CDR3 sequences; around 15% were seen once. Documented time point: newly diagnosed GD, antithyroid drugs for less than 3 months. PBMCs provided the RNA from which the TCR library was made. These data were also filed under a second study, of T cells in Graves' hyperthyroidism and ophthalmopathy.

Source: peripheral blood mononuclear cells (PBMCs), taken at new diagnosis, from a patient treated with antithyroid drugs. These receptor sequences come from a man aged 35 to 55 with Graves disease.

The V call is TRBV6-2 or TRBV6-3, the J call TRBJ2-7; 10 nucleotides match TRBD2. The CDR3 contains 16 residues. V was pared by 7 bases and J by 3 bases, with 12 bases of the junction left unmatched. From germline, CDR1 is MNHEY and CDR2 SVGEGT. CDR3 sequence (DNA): TGTGCCAGCAACCCCTCAGGTGCTAGCGGGAGCTACGAGCAGTACTTC. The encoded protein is CASNPSGASGSYEQYF.

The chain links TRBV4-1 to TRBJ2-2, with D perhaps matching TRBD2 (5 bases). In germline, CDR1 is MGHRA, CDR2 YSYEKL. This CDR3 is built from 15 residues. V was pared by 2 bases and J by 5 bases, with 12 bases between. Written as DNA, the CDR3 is TGCGCCAGCAGCCAATTCAAGGGCGGGACCGGGGAGCTGTTTTTT. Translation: CASSQFKGGTGELFF.

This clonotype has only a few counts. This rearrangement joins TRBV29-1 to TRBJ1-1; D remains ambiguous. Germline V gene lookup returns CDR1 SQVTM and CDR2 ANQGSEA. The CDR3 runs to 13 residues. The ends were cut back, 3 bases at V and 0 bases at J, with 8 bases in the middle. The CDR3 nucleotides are TGCAGCGTTGATGATCGGGTGAACACTGAAGCTTTCTTT. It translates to CSVDDRVNTEAFF. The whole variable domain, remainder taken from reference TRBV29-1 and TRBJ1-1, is SAVISQKPSRDICQRGTSLTIQCQVDSQVTMMFWYRQQPGQSLTLIATANQGSEATYESGFVIDKFPISRPNLTFSTLTVSNMSPEDSSIYLCSVDDRVNTEAFFGQGTRLTVV.

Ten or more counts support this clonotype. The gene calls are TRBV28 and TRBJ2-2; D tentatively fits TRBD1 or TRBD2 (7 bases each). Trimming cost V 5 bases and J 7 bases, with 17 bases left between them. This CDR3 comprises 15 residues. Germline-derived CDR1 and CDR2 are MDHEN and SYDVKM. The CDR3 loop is CASSRSGGGDGELFF. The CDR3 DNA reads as TGTGCCAGCAGTCGCTCAGGGGGGGGGGACGGGGAGCTGTTTTTT. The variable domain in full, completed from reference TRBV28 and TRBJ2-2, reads DVKVTQSSRYLVKRTGEKVFLECVQDMDHENMFWYRQDPGLGLRLIYFSYDVKMKEKGDIPEGYSVSREKKERFSLILESASTNQTSMYLCASSRSGGGDGELFFGEGSRLTVL.

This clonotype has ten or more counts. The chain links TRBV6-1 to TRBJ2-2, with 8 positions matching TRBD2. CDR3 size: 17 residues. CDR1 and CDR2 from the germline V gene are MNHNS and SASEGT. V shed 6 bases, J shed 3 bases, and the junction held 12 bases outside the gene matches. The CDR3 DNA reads TGTGCCAGCAGCTCAAGGGTTTGGCGGGAGGACACCGGGGAGCTGTTTTTT. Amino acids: CASSSRVWREDTGELFF.

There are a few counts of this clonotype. As DNA, the CDR3 is TGTGCCAGCAGCCTAAGGACTAGCGGGACCTATACAGATACGCAGTATTTT. It specifies CASSLRTSGTYTDTQYF. The chain employs TRBV9 and TRBJ2-3; 12 bases align to TRBD2. The CDR3 is 17 residues long. The junction had 9 bases not matched to a gene; V was cut back by 4 bases and J by 3 bases. CDR1 is SGDLS and CDR2 is YYNGEE in the germline V gene. The full variable domain, with the rest looked up from reference TRBV9 and TRBJ2-3, is DSGVTQTPKHLITATGQRVTLRCSPRSGDLSVYWYQQSLDQGLQFLIQYYNGEERAKGNILERFSAQQFPDLHSELNLSSLELGDSALYFCASSLRTSGTYTDTQYFGPGTRLTVL.

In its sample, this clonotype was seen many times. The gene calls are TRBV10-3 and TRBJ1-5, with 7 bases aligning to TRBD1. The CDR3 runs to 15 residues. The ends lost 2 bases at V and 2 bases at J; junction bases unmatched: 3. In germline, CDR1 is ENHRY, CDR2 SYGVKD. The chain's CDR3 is CAISEQDRGNQPQHF. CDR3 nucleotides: TGTGCCATCAGTGAGCAAGACAGGGGCAATCAGCCCCAGCATTTT.

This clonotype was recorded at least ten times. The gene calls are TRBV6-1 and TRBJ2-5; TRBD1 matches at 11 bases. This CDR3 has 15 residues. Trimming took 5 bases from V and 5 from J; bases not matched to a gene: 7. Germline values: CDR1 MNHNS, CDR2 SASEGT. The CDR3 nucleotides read TGTGCCAGCAGTACCGGGACAGGGGGAAGGGAGACCCAGTACTTC. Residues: CASSTGTGGRETQYF.

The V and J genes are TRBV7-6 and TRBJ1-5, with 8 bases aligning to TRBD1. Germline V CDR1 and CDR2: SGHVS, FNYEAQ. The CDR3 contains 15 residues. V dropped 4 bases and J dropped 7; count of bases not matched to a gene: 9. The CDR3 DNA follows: TGTGCCAGCAGCTCCCTCAGGGGGCGCGCACAGCCCCAGCATTTT. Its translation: CASSSLRGRAQPQHF.

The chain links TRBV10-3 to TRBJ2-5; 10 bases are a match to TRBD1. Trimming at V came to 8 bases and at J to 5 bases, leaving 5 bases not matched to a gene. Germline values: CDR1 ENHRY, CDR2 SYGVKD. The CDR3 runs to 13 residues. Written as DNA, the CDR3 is TGTGCCATCGCGACAGGGGGCCGGGAGACCCAGTACTTC. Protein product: CAIATGGRETQYF.

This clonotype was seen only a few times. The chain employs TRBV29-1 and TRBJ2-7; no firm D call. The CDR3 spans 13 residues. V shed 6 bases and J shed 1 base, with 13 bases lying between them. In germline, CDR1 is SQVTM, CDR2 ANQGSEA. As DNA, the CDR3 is TGCAGCGTCCCCTCGGACGTATCCTACGAGCAGTACTTC. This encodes CSVPSDVSYEQYF.

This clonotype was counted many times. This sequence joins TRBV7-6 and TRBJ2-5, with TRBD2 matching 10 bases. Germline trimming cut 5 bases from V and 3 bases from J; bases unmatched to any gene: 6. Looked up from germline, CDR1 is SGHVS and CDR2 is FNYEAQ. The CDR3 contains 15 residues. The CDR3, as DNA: TGTGCCAGCAGCGACCTAGCGGGAGTAAAAGAGACCCAGTACTTC. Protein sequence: CASSDLAGVKETQYF.

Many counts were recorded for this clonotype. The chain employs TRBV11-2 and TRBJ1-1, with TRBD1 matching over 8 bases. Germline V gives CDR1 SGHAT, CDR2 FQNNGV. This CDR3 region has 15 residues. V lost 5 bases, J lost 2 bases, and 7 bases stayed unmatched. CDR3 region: CASSGQGGSNTEAFF. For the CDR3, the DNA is TGTGCCAGCAGCGGACAGGGTGGATCCAACACTGAAGCTTTCTTT.

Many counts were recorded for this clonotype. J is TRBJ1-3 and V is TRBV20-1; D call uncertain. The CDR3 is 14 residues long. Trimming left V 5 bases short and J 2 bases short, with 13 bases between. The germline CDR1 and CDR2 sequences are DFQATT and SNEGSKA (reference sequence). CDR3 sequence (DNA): TGCAGTGCTTATCAACCGCTTGCTGGAAACACCATATATTTT. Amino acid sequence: CSAYQPLAGNTIYF.

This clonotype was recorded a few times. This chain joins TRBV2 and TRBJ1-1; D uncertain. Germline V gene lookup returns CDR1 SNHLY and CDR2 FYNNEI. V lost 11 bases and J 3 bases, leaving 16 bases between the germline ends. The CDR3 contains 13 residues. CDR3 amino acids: CAAPGGRDTEAFF. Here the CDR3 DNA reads TGTGCCGCCCCCGGAGGCAGAGACACTGAAGCTTTCTTT. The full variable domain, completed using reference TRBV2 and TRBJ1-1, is EPEVTQTPSHQVTQMGQEVILRCVPISNHLYFYWYRQILGQKVEFLVSFYNNEISEKSEIFDDQFSVERPDGSNFTLKIRSTKLEDSAMYFCAAPGGRDTEAFFGQGTRLTVV.

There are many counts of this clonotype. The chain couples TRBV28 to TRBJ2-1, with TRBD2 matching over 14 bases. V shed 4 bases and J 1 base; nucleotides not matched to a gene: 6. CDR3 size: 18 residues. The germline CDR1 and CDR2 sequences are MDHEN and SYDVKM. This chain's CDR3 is CASSSGTSGRVSYNEQFF. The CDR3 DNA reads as TGTGCCAGCAGTTCCGGGACTAGCGGGAGAGTGTCCTACAATGAGCAGTTCTTC.

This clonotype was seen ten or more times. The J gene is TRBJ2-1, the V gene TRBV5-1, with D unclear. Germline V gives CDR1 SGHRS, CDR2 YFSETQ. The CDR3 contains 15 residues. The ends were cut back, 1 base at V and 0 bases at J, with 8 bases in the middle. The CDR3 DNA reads TGCGCCAGCAGCTTGTTTGCTAGCTCCTACAATGAGCAGTTCTTC. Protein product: CASSLFASSYNEQFF.

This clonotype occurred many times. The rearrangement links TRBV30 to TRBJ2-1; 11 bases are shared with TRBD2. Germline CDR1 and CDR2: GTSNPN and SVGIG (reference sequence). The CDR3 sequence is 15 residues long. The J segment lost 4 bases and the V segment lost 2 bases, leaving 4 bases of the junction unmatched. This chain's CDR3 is CAWSTLAGGYNEQFF. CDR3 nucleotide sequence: TGTGCCTGGAGTACCCTAGCGGGAGGTTACAATGAGCAGTTCTTC. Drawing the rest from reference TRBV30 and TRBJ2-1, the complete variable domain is SQTIHQWPATLVQPVGSPLSLECTVEGTSNPNLYWYRQAAGRGLQLLFYSVGIGQISSEVPQNLSASRPQDRQFILSSKKLLLSDSGFYLCAWSTLAGGYNEQFFGPGTRLTVL.

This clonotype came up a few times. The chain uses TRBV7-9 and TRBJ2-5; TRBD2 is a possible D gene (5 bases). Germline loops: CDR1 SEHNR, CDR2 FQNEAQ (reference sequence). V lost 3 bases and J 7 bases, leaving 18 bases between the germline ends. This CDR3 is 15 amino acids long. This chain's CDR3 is CASSFREEWAGTQYF. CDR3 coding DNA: TGTGCCAGCAGCTTTCGGGAAGAATGGGCAGGGACCCAGTACTTC.

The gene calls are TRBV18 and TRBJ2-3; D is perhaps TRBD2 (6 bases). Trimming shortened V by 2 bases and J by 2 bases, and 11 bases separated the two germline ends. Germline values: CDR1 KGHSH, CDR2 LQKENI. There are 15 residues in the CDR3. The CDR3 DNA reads TGTGCCAGCTCACCAAGGGGAGGATACACAGATACGCAGTATTTT. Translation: CASSPRGGYTDTQYF.

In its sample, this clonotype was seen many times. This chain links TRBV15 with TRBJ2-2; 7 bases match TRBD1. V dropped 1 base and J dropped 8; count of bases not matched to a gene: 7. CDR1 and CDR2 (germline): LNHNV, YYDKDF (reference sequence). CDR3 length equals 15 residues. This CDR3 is CATSRGTGGEGELFF. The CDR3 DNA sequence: TGTGCCACCAGCAGAGGGACAGGCGGTGAAGGGGAGCTGTTTTTT.

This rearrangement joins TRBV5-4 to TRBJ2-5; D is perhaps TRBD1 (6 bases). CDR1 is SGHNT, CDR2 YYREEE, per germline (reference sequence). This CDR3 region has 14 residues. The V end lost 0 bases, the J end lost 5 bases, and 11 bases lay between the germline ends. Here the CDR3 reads CASSLDRVGETQYF. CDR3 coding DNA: TGTGCCAGCAGCTTGGACAGGGTTGGGGAGACCCAGTACTTC.

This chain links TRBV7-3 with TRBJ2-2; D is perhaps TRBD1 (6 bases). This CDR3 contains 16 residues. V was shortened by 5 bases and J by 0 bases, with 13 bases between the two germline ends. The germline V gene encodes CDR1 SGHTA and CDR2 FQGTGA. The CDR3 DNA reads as TGTGCCAGCAGCGCACAGGGACCTACGAACACCGGGGAGCTGTTTTTT. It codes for CASSAQGPTNTGELFF.

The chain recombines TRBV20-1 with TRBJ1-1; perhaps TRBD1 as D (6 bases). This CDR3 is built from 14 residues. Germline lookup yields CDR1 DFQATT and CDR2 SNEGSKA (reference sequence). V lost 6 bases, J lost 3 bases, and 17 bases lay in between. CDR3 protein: CSAPDSKLYTEAFF. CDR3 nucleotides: TGCAGTGCCCCGGACAGCAAACTGTACACTGAAGCTTTCTTT.

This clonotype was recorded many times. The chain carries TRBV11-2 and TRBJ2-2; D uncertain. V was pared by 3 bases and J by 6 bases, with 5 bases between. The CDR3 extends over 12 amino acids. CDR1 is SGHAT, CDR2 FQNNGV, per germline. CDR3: CASSFDPGELFF. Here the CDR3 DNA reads TGTGCCAGCAGCTTTGACCCCGGGGAGCTGTTTTTT.

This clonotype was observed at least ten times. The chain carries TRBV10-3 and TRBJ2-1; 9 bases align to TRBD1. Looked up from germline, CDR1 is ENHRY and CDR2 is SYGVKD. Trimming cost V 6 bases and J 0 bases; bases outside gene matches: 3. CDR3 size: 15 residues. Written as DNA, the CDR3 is TGTGCCATCAGAGCGGACAGGGGCTCCTACAATGAGCAGTTCTTC. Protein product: CAIRADRGSYNEQFF.

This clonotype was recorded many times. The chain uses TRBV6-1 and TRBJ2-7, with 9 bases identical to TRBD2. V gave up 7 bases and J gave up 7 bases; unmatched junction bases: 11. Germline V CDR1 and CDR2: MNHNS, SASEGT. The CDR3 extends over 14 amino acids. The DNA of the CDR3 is TGTGCCAGCACCTCGAGAGCGGGAGGCTTTGAGCAGTACTTC. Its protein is CASTSRAGGFEQYF.

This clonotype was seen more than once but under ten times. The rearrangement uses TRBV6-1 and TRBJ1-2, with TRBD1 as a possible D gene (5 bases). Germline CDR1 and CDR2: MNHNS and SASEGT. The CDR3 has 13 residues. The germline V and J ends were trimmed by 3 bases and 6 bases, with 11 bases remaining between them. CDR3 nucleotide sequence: TGTGCCAGCAGTGAGAAGGGGATGAATGGCTACACCTTC. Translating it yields CASSEKGMNGYTF.

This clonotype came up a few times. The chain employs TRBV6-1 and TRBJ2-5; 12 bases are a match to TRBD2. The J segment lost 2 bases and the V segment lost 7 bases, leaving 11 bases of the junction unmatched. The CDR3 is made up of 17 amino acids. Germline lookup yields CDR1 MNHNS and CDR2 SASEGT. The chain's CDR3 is CASTSNRGTSGQETQYF. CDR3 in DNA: TGTGCCAGCACTTCTAACCGCGGGACTAGCGGGCAAGAGACCCAGTACTTC.

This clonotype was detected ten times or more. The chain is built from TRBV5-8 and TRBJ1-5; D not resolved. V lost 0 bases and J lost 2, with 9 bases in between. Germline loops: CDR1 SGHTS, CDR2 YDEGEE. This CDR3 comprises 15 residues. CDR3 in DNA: TGTGCCAGCAGCTTGGCTGGGGTGGGCAATCAGCCCCAGCATTTT. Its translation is CASSLAGVGNQPQHF.